These 16 T cell receptor beta chains originate from one sample sequenced in a study of blood T cell repertoires in COVID-19. Measured with immunoSEQ multiplex PCR; TCRdb has only the in-frame clones, and not every one. The repertoire consists of 200,000 to 300,000 clones, with approximately 89% occurring once and the leading ten covering 3% to 3.5%. Source material: PBMCs or T cells enriched from blood (not recorded which). These receptors came from a woman aged 40 to 50 who had been exposed to COVID-19.

The chain has TRBV4-1 and TRBJ2-7; TRBD1 matches 9 bases. CDR1 is MGHRA and CDR2 is YSYEKL in the germline V gene. Trimming at V came to 1 base and at J to 3 bases, leaving 4 bases not matched to a gene. The CDR3 extends over 15 amino acids. In DNA, the CDR3 is TGCGCCAGCAGCCAAGTACCGGGACAGGGCTACGAGCAGTACTTC. Translated: CASSQVPGQGYEQYF.

The chain recombines TRBV2 with TRBJ2-5; 11 nucleotides line up with TRBD2. With V trimmed by 4 bases and J by 1 base, 11 bases remained unmatched. The germline gives CDR1 SNHLY, CDR2 FYNNEI. The CDR3 has 18 residues. The CDR3 loop reads CASSAYPLAGAAQETQYF. In DNA, the CDR3 is TGTGCCAGCAGTGCCTACCCACTAGCGGGGGCTGCCCAAGAGACCCAGTACTTC.

The rearrangement joins TRBV12-5 to TRBJ2-2; 9 bases agree with TRBD1. J lost 4 bases, V lost 6 bases, and 6 bases had no gene match. Germline assignment: CDR1 LGHNT and CDR2 FRNRAP. CDR3 length: 15 amino acids. CDR3 coding DNA: TGTGCTAGTGGCTCGGACAGGGGCCTCACCGGGGAGCTGTTTTTT. It encodes CASGSDRGLTGELFF.

The gene calls are TRBV18 and TRBJ2-5; D gene unclear. The V and J ends lost 1 base and 1 base respectively, with 10 bases between them. In germline, CDR1 is KGHSH, CDR2 LQKENI. The CDR3 consists of 15 residues. CDR3 sequence: CASSPRNGPQETQYF. Written as DNA, the CDR3 is TGTGCCAGCTCACCACGAAACGGTCCCCAAGAGACCCAGTACTTC.

The chain has TRBV4-3 and TRBJ1-4; maybe TRBD1 (6 bases). V lost 1 base to trimming and J lost 4 bases, with 19 bases between them. This CDR3 comprises 18 residues. Germline CDR1 LGHNA, CDR2 YSLEER. The CDR3 reads CASSQGQRFTGFNEKLFF. The CDR3, as DNA: TGCGCCAGCAGCCAAGGTCAGCGGTTTACAGGGTTTAATGAAAAACTGTTTTTT.

The genes are TRBV7-9 and TRBJ1-2, with 8 bases lining up with TRBD1. The CDR3 spans 15 residues. V lost 4 bases and J lost 8; bases outside the gene matches: 12. Per the germline V gene, CDR1 is SEHNR and CDR2 is FQNEAQ (reference sequence). CDR3 amino acids: CASSSDGQGGSGYTF. The CDR3 nucleotides are TGTGCCAGCAGCTCGGATGGACAGGGTGGATCCGGCTACACCTTC.

The gene calls are TRBV24-1 and TRBJ2-5, with 9 nucleotides matching TRBD2. Trimming removed 3 bases from V and 1 base from J; junction bases left unmatched: 5. Germline assignment: CDR1 KGHDR and CDR2 SFDVKD. CDR3 size: 16 residues. CDR3 sequence (DNA): TGTGCCACCAGTGATCGAAGGACTAGCGTCCAAGAGACCCAGTACTTC. Translated: CATSDRRTSVQETQYF.

V and J are TRBV7-9 and TRBJ1-4, with a tentative D call TRBD1 (5 bases). V dropped 7 bases and J dropped 8 bases, with 23 bases sitting between them. CDR1 is SEHNR and CDR2 is FQNEAQ in the germline V gene (reference sequence). This CDR3 has 16 residues. For the CDR3, the DNA is TGTGCCAGCAACGAAGCCCTCGGGGGGAAAGGAGAAAAACTGTTTTTT. Protein sequence: CASNEALGGKGEKLFF. Full variable domain (outside the CDR3, taken from reference TRBV7-9 and TRBJ1-4): DTGVSQNPRHKITKRGQNVTFRCDPISEHNRLYWYRQTLGQGPEFLTYFQNEAQLEKSRLLSDRFSAERPKGSFSTLEIQRTEQGDSAMYLCASNEALGGKGEKLFFGSGTQLSVL.

V and J are TRBV7-2 and TRBJ1-4; D might be TRBD1 (6 bases). The CDR3 extends over 14 amino acids. Germline V gene sequence: CDR1 SGHTA, CDR2 FQGNSA. Trimming removed 4 bases at V and 7 bases at J, with 13 bases between. The CDR3 bases are TGTGCCAGCAGCTCGGACAGAGTAGGTGAAAAACTGTTTTTT. Translating gives CASSSDRVGEKLFF.

The DNA of the CDR3 is TGTGCCAGCAGCTTTCGGACAGGGAGCAATGAGCAGTTCTTC. It is translated as CASSFRTGSNEQFF. The chain combines TRBV7-2 with TRBJ2-1, with TRBD1 identical over 8 bases. This CDR3 has 14 residues. From germline, CDR1 is SGHTA and CDR2 FQGNSA. V lost 3 bases, J lost 6 bases, and 4 bases stayed unmatched.

The genes are TRBV27 and TRBJ1-4, with D unclear. V was trimmed by 8 bases and J by 2 bases, leaving 15 bases between them. Germline-derived CDR1 and CDR2 are MNHEY and SMNVEV (reference sequence). This CDR3 has 15 amino acids. CDR3 region: CASQFPMATNEKLFF. The CDR3 DNA reads as TGTGCCAGCCAGTTCCCCATGGCCACTAATGAAAAACTGTTTTTT.

Remarks on this clone: Compared with germline, one end of the junction differs, possibly owing to a read error. V and J are TRBV5-1 and TRBJ2-1; 14 bases are a match to TRBD2. The V gene's germline CDR1 is SGHRS and CDR2 YFSETQ. This CDR3 spans 17 amino acids. CDR3 protein: CASSPTSGRGTYNEQFF. The CDR3 DNA follows: TGTGCCAGCAGCCCGACTAGCGGGAGGGGTACTTACAATGAGCAGTTCTTC.

V and J are TRBV5-1 and TRBJ2-7; D gene uncertain. This CDR3 has 12 amino acids. Germline V gene sequence: CDR1 SGHRS, CDR2 YFSETQ. The V gene lost 2 bases and the J gene lost 5 bases, with 8 bases spanning the gap. The CDR3 DNA sequence: TGCGCCAGCAGCTTACCGGGTAACGAGCAGTACTTC. Protein sequence: CASSLPGNEQYF.

This clone was seen just once. This sequence joins TRBV29-1 and TRBJ2-1; a possible D gene is TRBD2 (6 bases). The CDR3 loop spans 14 amino acids. Per the germline V gene, CDR1 is SQVTM and CDR2 is ANQGSEA. Deletions cut 5 bases from V and 4 bases from J, with 15 bases between. DNA for the CDR3: TGCAGCGTTAGTCCGGGACTCCATTACAATGAGCAGTTCTTC. Translated, it gives CSVSPGLHYNEQFF.

The rearrangement joins TRBV27 to TRBJ1-1, with D unresolved. The ends were cut back, 8 bases at V and 4 bases at J, with 14 bases in the middle. CDR1 and CDR2 (germline): MNHEY, SMNVEV (reference sequence). The CDR3 has 13 amino acids. The CDR3 sequence: CASGFVAGTEAFF. The CDR3 DNA follows: TGTGCCAGCGGGTTTGTCGCGGGCACTGAAGCTTTCTTT.

This clone was seen just once. In nucleotides, the CDR3 is TGTGCCAGCAGTCCCGTAATGACAGGTGGCTACACCTTC. It specifies CASSPVMTGGYTF. The chain couples TRBV6-5 to TRBJ1-2; TRBD1 might be the D (6 bases). Looked up from germline, CDR1 is MNHEY and CDR2 is SVGAGI. The CDR3 has 13 amino acids. V was clipped by 5 bases and J by 7 bases, with 14 bases between them.